A single T cell receptor beta chain is shown here with its context. The data were obtained in a study of technical replicates of blood from a few donors. Measured with immunoSEQ multiplex PCR; TCRdb has only the in-frame clones, and not every one. The sample contains about 97,000 clones, approximately 95% of which appear only once. Germline V CDR1 and CDR2: SGDLS, YYNGEE. V lost 4 bases, J lost 5 bases, and 9 bases stayed unmatched. The CDR3 covers 17 residues. The source of this sequence is a human donor in good health. The sample was T cells isolated from PBMCs. The rearrangement joins TRBV9 to TRBJ2-2; 12 bases map to TRBD2. CDR3 region: CASSPGTSGPTTGELFF. Written as DNA, the CDR3 is TGTGCCAGCAGCCCCGGGACTAGCGGGCCCACTACCGGGGAGCTGTTTTTT.